The entry that follows covers one TCR beta chain sequence. The primer mix had 60 Vbeta and 13 Jbeta primers. The table came from immunoSEQ multiplex PCR; TCRdb's copy has only in-frame clones and leaves some out. The sample gives some 89,000 clones, approximately 70% of which show up once; about 7.7% is in the top ten. This sample is drawn from a study of cytomegalovirus exposure and HLA in healthy donors. Study-wide background: Researchers found that more than 70% of about 400 genotyped donors fell within the Caucasian-associated ancestry cluster.

The sequenced material came from PBMCs. This TCR was sampled from a man aged 55 to 70 in good health and CMV-seronegative.

DNA of the CDR3: TGTGCCAGTAGTACCTCCGGAGGGGGCGGTGGCACTGAAGCTTTCTTT. Its translation is CASSTSGGGGGTEAFF. This rearrangement joins TRBV19 to TRBJ1-1; 7 nucleotides match TRBD1. Looked up from germline, CDR1 is LNHDA and CDR2 is SQIVND (reference sequence). The CDR3 length is 16 residues. Germline trimming cut 4 bases from V and 4 bases from J; bases unmatched to any gene: 12. The variable domain in full, completed from reference TRBV19 and TRBJ1-1, reads DGGITQSPKYLFRKEGQNVTLSCEQNLNHDAMYWYRQDPGQGLRLIYYSQIVNDFQKGDIAEGYSVSREKKESFPLTVTSAQKNPTAFYLCASSTSGGGGGTEAFFGQGTRLTVV.